Shown below are 28 T cell receptor beta chains from a single sample sequenced in a study of naive and memory T cell subsets. The beta constant-region primer was an equimolar mix of two oligonucleotides covering TRBC1 and TRBC2. Four rounds of PCR amplified the ligated cDNA using nested alpha and beta constant-region primers plus SP2. Via MiXCR, TCRdb re-called the UMI-ligation and nested PCR reads, giving one row per CDR3 protein. In the table there are around 160,000 distinct CDR3 sequences, roughly 20% of which are singletons. Study conclusions and caveats: Possibly reflecting memory cells re-expressing CD45RA, a few larger clonotypes occurred in naive repertoires, especially CD8.

Their antigen targets remain unknown. The sample comprised naive CD4+ T cells from blood. The receptors here all came from a human donor in good health.

This clonotype was seen ten or more times. The chain recombines TRBV24-1 with TRBJ2-5; a weak D match, TRBD1 (5 bases). Germline V gene sequence: CDR1 KGHDR, CDR2 SFDVKD. The CDR3 is 12 amino acids. Trimming cost V 6 bases and J 5 bases, with 9 bases left between them. The CDR3 is CATSSRGETQYF. The CDR3 DNA reads as TGTGCCACCAGTAGTAGGGGTGAGACCCAGTACTTC.

The table lists this clonotype with a few counts. The genes are TRBV6-5 and TRBJ2-7; 8 bases are a match to TRBD1. Trimming removed 5 bases from V and 3 bases from J; junction bases left unmatched: 6. CDR1 is MNHEY and CDR2 is SVGAGI in the germline V gene. The CDR3 consists of 14 residues. The DNA for the CDR3 is TGTGCCAGCAGTCTTGGGACAGGCCTCTACGAGCAGTACTTC. It translates to CASSLGTGLYEQYF.

This clonotype was observed at least ten times. The chain is built from TRBV4-3 and TRBJ2-1; no definite D call. This CDR3 spans 14 amino acids. Germline V gene data show CDR1 as LGHNA and CDR2 as YSLEER. V was cut by 4 bases and J by 0 bases, with 7 bases left in between. The CDR3 DNA follows: TGCGCCAGCAGCCTTAAGAGCTCCTACAATGAGCAGTTCTTC. Translating gives CASSLKSSYNEQFF.

The rearrangement uses TRBV6-5 and TRBJ2-6; 8 bases are shared with TRBD2. The CDR3 contains 16 residues. Trimming took 4 bases from V and 0 from J; bases not matched to a gene: 2. Germline V gene data show CDR1 as MNHEY and CDR2 as SVGAGI. CDR3: CASSSGGGSGANVLTF. CDR3 DNA sequence: TGTGCCAGCAGTTCGGGGGGGGGCTCTGGGGCCAACGTCCTGACTTTC.

V gene TRBV11-2 combines with J gene TRBJ2-1; 14 nucleotides match TRBD2. This CDR3 comprises 21 residues. Unmatched junction bases numbered 10, after V lost 0 bases and J lost 0 bases. Germline V gives CDR1 SGHAT, CDR2 FQNNGV. Here the CDR3 reads CASSLDSRLAGGLNSYNEQFF. The CDR3 nucleotides are TGTGCCAGCAGCTTAGACTCCCGACTAGCGGGAGGGCTTAACTCCTACAATGAGCAGTTCTTC.

This clonotype showed up just a few times. The rearrangement joins TRBV7-3 to TRBJ2-2, with 14 bases matching TRBD2. The CDR3 contains 19 residues. In germline, CDR1 is SGHTA, CDR2 FQGTGA. V dropped 2 bases and J dropped 1; count of bases not matched to a gene: 6. The DNA for the CDR3 is TGTGCCAGCAGCTTATACCCCGGACTAGCGGGAGGGAACACCGGGGAGCTGTTTTTT. Amino acids: CASSLYPGLAGGNTGELFF.

This clonotype was seen ten or more times. This sequence joins TRBV20-1 and TRBJ1-5; TRBD1 matches at 10 bases. V shed 2 bases, J shed 6 bases, and the junction held 16 bases outside the gene matches. The germline V gene encodes CDR1 DFQATT and CDR2 SNEGSKA (reference sequence). This CDR3 region has 18 residues. CDR3 nucleotides: TGCAGTGCTAGAAACCGGGACAGGGGACACTGGGTAGTTCAGCCCCAGCATTTT. Amino acid sequence: CSARNRDRGHWVVQPQHF.

The chain links TRBV2 to TRBJ1-5, with D hard to call. Germline V gene sequence: CDR1 SNHLY, CDR2 FYNNEI. V shed 1 base and J shed 5 bases, with 15 bases lying between them. The CDR3 length is 16 residues. CDR3: CASSEGGRRAYQPQHF. The CDR3 coding sequence is TGTGCCAGCAGTGAAGGTGGCAGACGTGCTTATCAGCCCCAGCATTTT.

This clonotype appeared many times. The rearrangement uses TRBV27 and TRBJ2-7; D unresolved. The germline CDR1 and CDR2 sequences are MNHEY and SMNVEV (reference sequence). Between the trimmed V and J ends, which lost 11 bases and 4 bases, there was a span of 12 bases. CDR3 length equals 11 residues. CDR3: CASSSRYEQYF. Here the CDR3 DNA reads TGTGCCTCGTCTTCCAGGTACGAGCAGTACTTC.

This clonotype has more than one count but fewer than ten. The rearrangement links TRBV6-2 or TRBV6-3 to TRBJ2-3, with 13 bases lining up with TRBD2. This CDR3 is 18 amino acids long. The J segment lost 0 bases and the V segment lost 5 bases, leaving 8 bases of the junction unmatched. Germline V gene sequence: CDR1 MNHEY, CDR2 SVGEGT. Here the CDR3 reads CASSTPGLAGKSTDTQYF. DNA of the CDR3: TGTGCCAGCAGTACACCGGGACTAGCGGGAAAAAGCACAGATACGCAGTATTTT.

J is TRBJ2-3 and V is TRBV2; 7 bases agree with TRBD2. Trimming removed 4 bases from V and 6 bases from J; junction bases left unmatched: 7. The CDR3 is made up of 14 amino acids. The germline gives CDR1 SNHLY, CDR2 FYNNEI. DNA for the CDR3: TGTGCCAGCAGTGGTTTTGGCGGGAGCGATACGCAGTATTTT. Encoded protein: CASSGFGGSDTQYF.

This chain connects TRBV20-1 to TRBJ2-7, with 10 nucleotides matching TRBD2. Germline values: CDR1 DFQATT, CDR2 SNEGSKA (reference sequence). The CDR3 spans 14 residues. V lost 1 base and J lost 7; bases outside the gene matches: 7. CDR3 coding DNA: TGCAGTGCTAGAGTCAGCGGGAGGGCCCGGGAGCAGTACTTC. Protein product: CSARVSGRAREQYF.

This clonotype has ten or more counts. The rearrangement links TRBV19 to TRBJ2-1; TRBD2 aligns across 11 bases. Trimming at V came to 5 bases and at J to 9 bases, leaving 6 bases not matched to a gene. CDR1 and CDR2 from the germline V gene are LNHDA and SQIVND (reference sequence). The CDR3 length is 14 residues. CDR3 amino acids: CASSLLTSGAEQFF. The CDR3 DNA sequence: TGTGCCAGTAGTTTGTTGACTAGCGGGGCTGAGCAGTTCTTC.

The chain recombines TRBV5-1 with TRBJ1-4; no clear D gene. V was shortened by 0 bases and J by 4 bases, with 7 bases between the two germline ends. Germline assignment: CDR1 SGHRS and CDR2 YFSETQ. The CDR3 spans 14 residues. The CDR3 DNA reads as TGCGCCAGCAGCTTGGGTAGAGGTAATGAAAAACTGTTTTTT. Protein: CASSLGRGNEKLFF. Looking up the rest from reference TRBV5-1 and TRBJ1-4 gives the full variable domain: KAGVTQTPRYLIKTRGQQVTLSCSPISGHRSVSWYQQTPGQGLQFLFEYFSETQRNKGNFPGRFSGRQFSNSRSEMNVSTLELGDSALYLCASSLGRGNEKLFFGSGTQLSVL.

Many counts were recorded for this clonotype. The J gene is TRBJ2-7, the V gene TRBV5-6; D may match TRBD1 or TRBD2 (5 bases each). This CDR3 is 15 amino acids long. Trimming took 1 base from V and 0 from J, leaving 11 bases between them. Per germline, CDR1 SGHDT and CDR2 YYEEEE. The CDR3 DNA follows: TGTGCCAGCAGCTTGTGGGGACGGGCCTCCTACGAGCAGTACTTC. Its protein product is CASSLWGRASYEQYF.

The chain employs TRBV12-3 or TRBV12-4 and TRBJ2-7; D may correspond to TRBD1 or TRBD2 (6 bases each). The CDR3 runs to 16 residues. Trimming pared 6 bases from V and 0 bases from J, leaving 18 bases between. CDR3 coding DNA: TGTGCCAGCAGCCCCCAAACTGGGGGGCCCTCCTACGAGCAGTACTTC. Amino acids: CASSPQTGGPSYEQYF.

CDR3 in amino acids: CASSHQAGGSSNQPQHF. The CDR3, as DNA: TGTGCCAGTAGCCATCAGGCGGGGGGGTCGAGCAATCAGCCCCAGCATTTT. The chain combines TRBV19 with TRBJ1-5, with TRBD1 as a possible D gene (5 bases). Germline V gives CDR1 LNHDA, CDR2 SQIVND (reference sequence). The CDR3 consists of 17 residues. Trimming stripped 6 bases from V and 1 base from J, with 19 bases between.

This clonotype came up once. The V gene is TRBV7-2, the J gene TRBJ2-1; maybe TRBD2 (5 bases). The CDR3 contains 18 residues. Germline V gene data show CDR1 as SGHTA and CDR2 as FQGNSA. The ends were cut back, 0 bases at V and 0 bases at J, with 15 bases in the middle. The CDR3 region has the DNA TGTGCCAGCAGCTTAGCGCCCGTAGTAGCGCGCTCCTACAATGAGCAGTTCTTC. Its translation: CASSLAPVVARSYNEQFF.

This clonotype was seen only a few times. The chain combines TRBV19 with TRBJ1-2, with D perhaps TRBD1 (5 bases). From germline, CDR1 is LNHDA and CDR2 SQIVND (reference sequence). Trimming removed 10 bases at V and 4 bases at J, with 19 bases between. The length of the CDR3 is 14 residues. The DNA for the CDR3 is TGTGCCACAAAGGACCGGGGCCTGGGCTATGGCTACACCTTC. This gives the protein CATKDRGLGYGYTF. Drawing the rest from reference TRBV19 and TRBJ1-2, the complete variable domain is DGGITQSPKYLFRKEGQNVTLSCEQNLNHDAMYWYRQDPGQGLRLIYYSQIVNDFQKGDIAEGYSVSREKKESFPLTVTSAQKNPTAFYLCATKDRGLGYGYTFGSGTRLTVV.

The gene calls are TRBV7-2 and TRBJ2-7; 11 positions match TRBD2. The ends lost 5 bases at V and 0 bases at J; junction bases unmatched: 3. Germline CDR1 is SGHTA and CDR2 is FQGNSA. The CDR3 runs to 15 residues. As DNA, the CDR3 is TGTGCCAGCAGCCCAGGACTAGCGGGCTCCTACGAGCAGTACTTC. This encodes CASSPGLAGSYEQYF.

The chain is built from TRBV27 and TRBJ1-5; weak D call: TRBD1 (5 bases). V lost 2 bases and J 5 bases, leaving 7 bases between the germline ends. CDR3 length: 13 residues. Germline CDR1 is MNHEY and CDR2 is SMNVEV (reference sequence). In DNA, the CDR3 is TGTGCCAGCAGTTTAGGGGCGTATCAGCCCCAGCATTTT. Protein: CASSLGAYQPQHF.

This clonotype showed up just a few times. This sequence joins TRBV20-1 and TRBJ2-2; perhaps TRBD2 as D (6 bases). Germline lookup yields CDR1 DFQATT and CDR2 SNEGSKA (reference sequence). The CDR3 length is 14 residues. V gave up 3 bases and J gave up 4 bases, with 12 bases separating them. The CDR3 here is CSARISGGTGELFF. The CDR3 nucleotides are TGCAGTGCTAGGATTAGCGGTGGCACCGGGGAGCTGTTTTTT.

In this sample, this clonotype turned up a few times. The chain combines TRBV7-2 with TRBJ1-4, with D possibly TRBD1 on 6 matching bases. The CDR3 consists of 13 residues. Germline V gene data show CDR1 as SGHTA and CDR2 as FQGNSA. V was pared by 3 bases and J by 10 bases, with 12 bases between. The chain's CDR3 is CASSFGGLRKLFF. The CDR3 DNA sequence: TGTGCCAGCAGCTTCGGGGGGCTGCGAAAACTGTTTTTT.

The chain is built from TRBV20-1 and TRBJ1-4; the match to TRBD1 covers 7 bases. J gave up 6 bases and V 6 bases, and 13 bases lay outside the gene matches. CDR1 is DFQATT, CDR2 SNEGSKA, per germline (reference sequence). This CDR3 spans 15 amino acids. CDR3 amino acids: CSAIRDSGDDEKLFF. As DNA, the CDR3 is TGCAGTGCCATAAGGGACAGTGGCGATGATGAAAAACTGTTTTTT.

The chain joins TRBV18 to TRBJ2-3, with 8 bases matching TRBD1. Trimming cost V 3 bases and J 4 bases; bases outside gene matches: 12. The germline CDR1 and CDR2 sequences are KGHSH and LQKENI. The CDR3 is 17 residues long. CDR3 coding DNA: TGTGCCAGCTCACCGGTCCAGGGGGCGGTGGTTCCAGATACGCAGTATTTT. Residues: CASSPVQGAVVPDTQYF.

The chain recombines TRBV6-5 with TRBJ2-2; TRBD2 agrees at 11 bases. CDR1 MNHEY and CDR2 SVGAGI come from the germline V gene. The CDR3 has 16 amino acids. Unmatched junction bases numbered 4, after V lost 6 bases and J lost 1 base. The CDR3 DNA follows: TGTGCCAGCAGGGATCTAGCGGGAGGGAACACCGGGGAGCTGTTTTTT. It specifies CASRDLAGGNTGELFF.

The chain links TRBV5-1 to TRBJ2-2; D gene ambiguous. Trimming stripped 6 bases from V and 3 bases from J, with 15 bases between. This CDR3 has 15 amino acids. The germline V gene has CDR1 SGHRS and CDR2 YFSETQ. CDR3 sequence: CASTPGQIYTGELFF. The DNA of the CDR3 is TGCGCCAGCACGCCCGGGCAGATCTACACCGGGGAGCTGTTTTTT.

This clonotype showed up just a few times. This sequence joins TRBV20-1 and TRBJ1-1, with TRBD1 as a possible D gene (5 bases). Per germline, CDR1 DFQATT and CDR2 SNEGSKA (reference sequence). The CDR3 spans 17 residues. Trimming took 3 bases from V and 0 from J, leaving 20 bases between them. The CDR3 reads CSASRGGVVGVNTEAFF. In DNA, the CDR3 is TGCAGTGCTAGCCGTGGGGGGGTAGTGGGGGTGAACACTGAAGCTTTCTTT.